This entry lists 15 T cell receptor beta chains sequenced from one sample in a study of cytomegalovirus exposure and HLA in healthy donors. TCRdb's table, derived via immunoSEQ multiplex PCR, lists solely in-frame clones and lacks some. The table has about 140,000 clones, 88% seen once. The sample taken for sequencing was PBMCs. Receptors originate from a woman between 18 and 29 years old in good health and CMV-seropositive.

The chain combines TRBV10-3 with TRBJ2-7, with D possibly being TRBD2 (5 bases). V lost 4 bases to trimming and J lost 0 bases, with 7 bases between them. CDR1 and CDR2 from the germline V gene are ENHRY and SYGVKD. CDR3 size: 13 residues. DNA for the CDR3: TGTGCCATCAGTGCGGGGTCCTCCTACGAGCAGTACTTC. Amino acids: CAISAGSSYEQYF.

The V call is TRBV6-1, the J call TRBJ1-5; 7 positions match TRBD1. Unmatched junction bases numbered 3, after V lost 5 bases and J lost 2 bases. The CDR3 has 14 residues. Germline V gene data show CDR1 as MNHNS and CDR2 as SASEGT. The CDR3 bases are TGTGCCAGCAGTTCCGGGACAGGCAATCAGCCCCAGCATTTT. Protein sequence: CASSSGTGNQPQHF.

The genes are TRBV7-2 and TRBJ2-7; 7 bases line up with TRBD2. This CDR3 region has 15 residues. The trim removed 5 bases at V and 0 bases at J, leaving 7 bases unmatched. Germline V gene data show CDR1 as SGHTA and CDR2 as FQGNSA. This CDR3 is CASSASRGVSYEQYF. The CDR3 bases are TGTGCCAGCAGCGCCTCCCGGGGGGTCTCCTACGAGCAGTACTTC.

This clone was seen only once. This chain uses TRBV6-6 with TRBJ2-1, with TRBD1 as a possible D gene (7 bases). V lost 7 bases, J lost 2 bases, and 12 bases lay in between. This CDR3 contains 14 residues. The germline CDR1 and CDR2 sequences are MNHNY and SVGAGI (reference sequence). The CDR3 DNA follows: TGTGCCAGCAACCCAGGGGGGACCTACAATGAGCAGTTCTTC. Protein product: CASNPGGTYNEQFF.

The rearrangement links TRBV18 to TRBJ2-7; TRBD1 agrees at 12 bases. The CDR3 runs to 17 residues. The V gene end was trimmed by 5 bases and the J gene end by 5 bases; junction bases not matched to a gene: 13. CDR1 KGHSH and CDR2 LQKENI come from the germline V gene. CDR3 nucleotide sequence: TGTGCCAGCTCATCGACTATCGGGACAGGGGGCTTCCACGAGCAGTACTTC. Its protein is CASSSTIGTGGFHEQYF.

This chain joins TRBV7-9 and TRBJ1-2; 7 bases line up with TRBD1. V lost 5 bases and J lost 6; bases outside the gene matches: 6. The CDR3 is 13 residues long. Germline-derived CDR1 and CDR2 are SEHNR and FQNEAQ (reference sequence). CDR3 sequence reads: CASSLGDSDGYTF. The CDR3 DNA is TGTGCCAGCAGCCTTGGGGACAGCGATGGCTACACCTTC.

The chain joins TRBV14 to TRBJ1-6; 9 nucleotides agree with TRBD1. CDR1 and CDR2 from the germline V gene are SGHDN and FVKESK. With V trimmed by 4 bases and J by 1 base, 5 bases remained unmatched. The CDR3 is 17 residues long. CDR3 sequence: CASSLTGGRSYNSPLHF. The CDR3 DNA reads as TGTGCCAGCAGCCTTACAGGGGGCAGGTCCTATAATTCACCCCTCCACTTT.

The chain joins TRBV28 to TRBJ1-5; TRBD1 aligns across 7 bases. Trimming cost V 2 bases and J 3 bases; bases outside gene matches: 19. The length of the CDR3 is 20 residues. From germline, CDR1 is MDHEN and CDR2 SYDVKM. CDR3 residues: CASSLPQYRDSSRNNQPQHF. The CDR3 DNA is TGTGCCAGCAGTTTACCGCAGTACCGGGACAGCTCCCGAAACAATCAGCCCCAGCATTTT.

This sequence joins TRBV7-2 and TRBJ1-1, with 7 bases identical to TRBD1. J gave up 5 bases and V 5 bases, and 8 bases lay outside the gene matches. The CDR3 runs 14 residues. In germline, CDR1 is SGHTA, CDR2 FQGNSA. This CDR3 is CASSKLTGVTEAFF. The DNA for the CDR3 is TGTGCCAGCAGCAAACTTACAGGGGTAACTGAAGCTTTCTTT.

The CDR3: CAWERQGRMTIYF. The CDR3 bases are TGTGCCTGGGAGAGACAGGGTCGGATGACCATATATTTT. This chain uses TRBV30 with TRBJ1-3; 7 nucleotides line up with TRBD1. The V gene end was trimmed by 5 bases and the J gene end by 10 bases; junction bases not matched to a gene: 11. CDR3 length equals 13 residues. Germline lookup yields CDR1 GTSNPN and CDR2 SVGIG (reference sequence).

The chain employs TRBV20-1 and TRBJ2-5; D unresolved. CDR3 length equals 11 residues. The germline gives CDR1 DFQATT, CDR2 SNEGSKA (reference sequence). Deletions cut 6 bases from V and 5 bases from J, with 10 bases between. CDR3 region: CSAAAGETQYF. The CDR3 DNA follows: TGCAGTGCCGCCGCCGGGGAGACCCAGTACTTC.

This clone was detected only once. The rearrangement links TRBV6-1 to TRBJ2-7, with D unresolved. This CDR3 is built from 12 residues. The V end was cut by 3 bases, the J end by 4 bases, with 7 bases between. CDR1 is MNHNS and CDR2 is SASEGT in the germline V gene. In DNA form, the CDR3 reads TGTGCCAGCAGTGACAGTCTGTACGAGCAGTACTTC. This encodes CASSDSLYEQYF.

The chain links TRBV7-9 to TRBJ2-3; D gene unclear. The CDR3 totals 12 residues. The V end was cut by 8 bases, the J end by 1 base, with 7 bases between. CDR1 is SEHNR, CDR2 FQNEAQ, per germline (reference sequence). The CDR3 DNA follows: TGTGCCAGCTCGGTGGGCACAGATACGCAGTATTTT. Its translation is CASSVGTDTQYF.

The V gene is TRBV7-3, the J gene TRBJ1-5, with 7 bases aligning to TRBD1. This CDR3 spans 13 amino acids. Germline V gene data show CDR1 as SGHTA and CDR2 as FQGTGA. Trimming cost V 5 bases and J 6 bases; bases outside gene matches: 4. CDR3 DNA sequence: TGTGCCAGCAGCCTTCAGGGGGGTCAGCCCCAGCATTTT. This translates into CASSLQGGQPQHF.

This chain joins TRBV5-1 and TRBJ2-5; 9 positions agree with TRBD2. The assigned J gene may be wrong: the sequence end matches TRBJ2-7 better. CDR1 SGHRS and CDR2 YFSETQ come from the germline V gene. The CDR3 length is 17 residues. The DNA for the CDR3 is TGCGCCAGCCCGGGGGCGGGTTTTAGCGGGAGATCCTACGAGCAGTACTTC. As protein: CASPGAGFSGRSYEQYF.